A single T cell receptor (beta chain) is shown here with its context. This record belongs to a study of identical twins. TCRdb re-derived calls from the 5' RACE reads in MiXCR, one entry per CDR3 protein. The table lists approximately 600,000 distinct CDR3 sequences, just over 7% of them singletons. This CDR3 contains 16 residues. V trimming: 5 bases; J trimming: 3 bases; junction bases outside the gene matches: 9. Germline lookup yields CDR1 SGHAT and CDR2 FQNNGV. This sample also belongs to another study, concerning yellow fever vaccine responses in identical twins.

V and J are TRBV11-2 and TRBJ2-1, with 8 bases lining up with TRBD1. The sequence derives from a woman aged 18-30 years in good health. The material sequenced was PBMCs. CDR3 in DNA: TGTGCCAGCAGCCCTCGGACAGGGATAATCTACAATGAGCAGTTCTTC. It translates to CASSPRTGIIYNEQFF.